Below, 11 T cell receptor beta chains from the same sample are listed, as sequenced in a study of cytomegalovirus exposure and HLA in healthy donors. PCR primers comprised 60 Vbeta and 13 Jbeta primers. Assay used: immunoSEQ multiplex PCR; TCRdb lists only in-frame clones, some missing. The table lists roughly 78,000 clones. The sample was PBMCs. These receptors all come from a man in his forties or fifties in good health and CMV-seronegative.

This rearrangement joins TRBV14 to TRBJ2-3; 10 nucleotides match TRBD2. CDR3 size: 14 residues. With V trimmed by 4 bases and J by 4 bases, 2 bases remained unmatched. Germline CDR1 reads SGHDN; CDR2 reads FVKESK. The CDR3 DNA reads TGTGCCAGCAGCCGAGGGACTAGCGCAGATACGCAGTATTTT. This translates into CASSRGTSADTQYF.

The chain combines TRBV20-1 with TRBJ1-4; D remains unclear. V lost 3 bases and J 4 bases, leaving 3 bases between the germline ends. The CDR3 is made up of 11 amino acids. Germline CDR1 DFQATT, CDR2 SNEGSKA (reference sequence). The DNA of the CDR3 is TGCAGTGCTAGTAGTAATGAAAAACTGTTTTTT. It is translated as CSASSNEKLFF.

J is TRBJ2-2 and V is TRBV18; 7 bases match TRBD1. The CDR3 covers 17 residues. CDR1 and CDR2 (germline): KGHSH, LQKENI. V lost 3 bases, J lost 4 bases, and 11 bases stayed unmatched. This chain's CDR3 is CASSPDRVPFGTGELFF. As DNA, the CDR3 is TGTGCCAGCTCACCCGACAGGGTACCCTTTGGCACCGGGGAGCTGTTTTTT.

The J gene is TRBJ1-1, the V gene TRBV7-6; D is ambiguous. Trimming took off 3 bases at V and 4 bases at J, with 9 bases between the two ends. The CDR3 contains 13 residues. Germline lookup yields CDR1 SGHVS and CDR2 FNYEAQ. The DNA for the CDR3 is TGTGCCAGCAGCTTTTGGGAGGGCACTGAAGCTTTCTTT. Translating it yields CASSFWEGTEAFF.

The rearrangement links TRBV18 to TRBJ1-2, with a weak D call TRBD1 (5 bases). This CDR3 spans 16 amino acids. Germline loops: CDR1 KGHSH, CDR2 LQKENI. Trimming shortened V by 2 bases and J by 1 base, and 14 bases separated the two germline ends. The CDR3 spells CASSPKIDSFNYGYTF. In DNA form, the CDR3 reads TGTGCCAGCTCACCAAAAATTGACAGTTTTAACTATGGCTACACCTTC.

The chain joins TRBV18 to TRBJ2-3; 9 bases line up with TRBD2. CDR3 length: 16 amino acids. The ends lost 4 bases at V and 5 bases at J; junction bases unmatched: 10. Germline V gene lookup returns CDR1 KGHSH and CDR2 LQKENI. CDR3 amino acids: CASSLSLAGEIDTQYF. CDR3 nucleotides: TGTGCCAGCTCACTCAGTTTAGCGGGAGAAATAGATACGCAGTATTTT.

CDR3 amino acids: CASSPGQGVFETQYF. DNA of the CDR3: TGTGCCAGCAGTCCGGGACAGGGGGTTTTTGAGACCCAGTACTTC. The chain carries TRBV2 and TRBJ2-5; 11 bases align to TRBD1. The junction had 7 bases not matched to a gene; V was cut back by 5 bases and J by 5 bases. The CDR3 has 15 amino acids. The germline CDR1 and CDR2 sequences are SNHLY and FYNNEI. Variable domain in full (rest from reference TRBV2 and TRBJ2-5): EPEVTQTPSHQVTQMGQEVILRCVPISNHLYFYWYRQILGQKVEFLVSFYNNEISEKSEIFDDQFSVERPDGSNFTLKIRSTKLEDSAMYFCASSPGQGVFETQYFGPGTRLLVL.

The rearrangement joins TRBV25-1 to TRBJ2-4, with 9 bases identical to TRBD1. The CDR3 is 13 amino acids. The germline V gene encodes CDR1 MGHDK and CDR2 SYGVNS. Trimming removed 8 bases from V and 10 bases from J; junction bases left unmatched: 9. The CDR3 nucleotides read TGTGCCAGCCAGACCGGGACAGGGCGGATTCAGTACTTC. Its translation: CASQTGTGRIQYF.

This sequence joins TRBV4-1 and TRBJ2-3, with 11 bases that match TRBD2. Germline assignment: CDR1 MGHRA and CDR2 YSYEKL. CDR3 size: 15 residues. V gave up 2 bases and J gave up 7 bases; unmatched junction bases: 5. As DNA, the CDR3 is TGCGCCAGCAGCCAATCGAGACTAGCGGGGAATACGCAGTATTTT. The encoded protein is CASSQSRLAGNTQYF.

The V gene is TRBV9, the J gene TRBJ2-1, with a weak D call TRBD1 (5 bases). There are 16 residues in the CDR3. Germline V gives CDR1 SGDLS, CDR2 YYNGEE. Trimming took 4 bases from V and 8 from J, leaving 22 bases between them. CDR3 region: CASSPKRWVEGDEQFF. The DNA for the CDR3 is TGTGCCAGCAGCCCTAAGAGGTGGGTCGAAGGGGATGAGCAGTTCTTC.

The chain combines TRBV6-5 with TRBJ2-7; 8 nucleotides match TRBD2. The CDR3 spans 16 residues. V gave up 2 bases and J gave up 0 bases; unmatched junction bases: 6. The germline CDR1 and CDR2 sequences are MNHEY and SVGAGI. The CDR3 protein is CASSYALAGPSYEQYF. DNA of the CDR3: TGTGCCAGCAGTTACGCGTTAGCGGGGCCCTCCTACGAGCAGTACTTC.